A single sample gave rise to the 17 T cell receptor beta chains below, sequenced in a study of cytotoxic CD8 clonotypes in ibrutinib-treated CLL. Generated by immunoSEQ multiplex PCR, the TCRdb table keeps only in-frame clones and is missing some. The profile shows some 120,000 clones, 80% to 85% of them singletons. The source material was PBMCs, sampled after 24 months of ibrutinib treatment. These TCRs come from a human donor with chronic lymphocytic leukemia.

This chain links TRBV5-4 with TRBJ2-2; D uncertain. The CDR3 loop spans 15 amino acids. Trimming removed 0 bases at V and 0 bases at J, with 6 bases between. Germline V gene data show CDR1 as SGHNT and CDR2 as YYREEE (reference sequence). This CDR3 reads CASSLDTTNTGELFF. The CDR3 nucleotides are TGTGCCAGCAGCTTGGACACGACGAACACCGGGGAGCTGTTTTTT.

This clone turned up a few times. This chain links TRBV4-3 with TRBJ2-1, with D unclear. The CDR3 covers 13 residues. The germline V gene encodes CDR1 LGHNA and CDR2 YSLEER. Trimming took 2 bases from V and 12 from J, leaving 14 bases between them. The CDR3 sequence is CASSQSLELRQFF. DNA of the CDR3: TGCGCCAGCAGCCAATCCCTTGAGCTACGGCAGTTCTTC.

This chain joins TRBV2 and TRBJ2-1; D is perhaps TRBD1 or TRBD2 (6 bases each). The CDR3 is 16 residues long. Per the germline V gene, CDR1 is SNHLY and CDR2 is FYNNEI. V lost 2 bases and J lost 3, with 14 bases in between. The CDR3 spells CASSESRGPGYNEQFF. Written as DNA, the CDR3 is TGTGCCAGCAGTGAATCCCGGGGGCCTGGCTACAATGAGCAGTTCTTC.

This clone was counted only a few times. The chain employs TRBV7-6 and TRBJ1-4; D unresolved. Per the germline V gene, CDR1 is SGHVS and CDR2 is FNYEAQ. V was cut by 0 bases and J by 8 bases, with 7 bases left in between. The length of the CDR3 is 13 residues. CDR3 DNA: TGTGCCAGCAGCTTAGCTGTGGGCGAAAAACTGTTTTTT. Its translation: CASSLAVGEKLFF. The complete variable domain, with remaining parts taken from reference TRBV7-6 and TRBJ1-4, reads GAGVSQSPRYKVTKRGQDVALRCDPISGHVSLYWYRQALGQGPEFLTYFNYEAQQDKSGLPNDRFSAERPEGSISTLTIQRTEQRDSAMYRCASSLAVGEKLFFGSGTQLSVL.

The CDR3, as DNA: TGTGCCAGCAGCTTTTCTAGCGGGGGTTCCTCCTACGAGCAGTACTTC. This encodes CASSFSSGGSSYEQYF. This chain joins TRBV11-2 and TRBJ2-7; 10 bases agree with TRBD2. From germline, CDR1 is SGHAT and CDR2 FQNNGV. This CDR3 has 16 residues. Losses at the gene ends were 3 bases for V and 0 bases for J; bases not matched to a gene: 5. Full variable domain (outside the CDR3, taken from reference TRBV11-2 and TRBJ2-7): EAGVAQSPRYKIIEKRQSVAFWCNPISGHATLYWYQQILGQGPKLLIQFQNNGVVDDSQLPKDRFSAERLKGVDSTLKIQPAKLEDSAVYLCASSFSSGGSSYEQYFGPGTRLTVT.

The genes are TRBV10-3 and TRBJ1-6; 7 nucleotides agree with TRBD1. CDR1 and CDR2 (germline): ENHRY, SYGVKD. The length of the CDR3 is 16 residues. Trimming cost V 10 bases and J 4 bases; bases outside gene matches: 13. The CDR3 sequence is CANKARDRNYNSPLHF. In nucleotides, the CDR3 is TGTGCCAATAAAGCCCGGGACAGAAATTATAATTCACCCCTCCACTTT.

The J gene is TRBJ2-1, the V gene TRBV4-1, with no clear D. The V end was cut by 1 base, the J end by 4 bases, with 11 bases between. This CDR3 contains 15 residues. Per the germline V gene, CDR1 is MGHRA and CDR2 is YSYEKL. As DNA, the CDR3 is TGCGCCAGCAGCCAAGGTCAGCACCCATACAATGAGCAGTTCTTC. Protein: CASSQGQHPYNEQFF.

V usage is TRBV7-3 and J usage is TRBJ1-2; the D is unclear. Trimming pared 2 bases from V and 4 bases from J, leaving 5 bases between. CDR3 length equals 12 residues. Germline-derived CDR1 and CDR2 are SGHTA and FQGTGA. The CDR3 DNA reads TGTGCCAGCAGCTTAGACCGCTATGGCTACACCTTC. As protein: CASSLDRYGYTF.

This sequence joins TRBV6-6 and TRBJ2-3, with D possibly TRBD2 on 6 matching bases. Germline V gene sequence: CDR1 MNHNY, CDR2 SVGAGI (reference sequence). CDR3 size: 15 residues. V was pared by 6 bases and J by 6 bases, with 19 bases between. DNA for the CDR3: TGTGCCAGCAGCTCCCCCCCGCGGGGAATTGATACGCAGTATTTT. As protein: CASSSPPRGIDTQYF.

This sequence joins TRBV5-1 and TRBJ2-1; no firm D call. Germline V gene sequence: CDR1 SGHRS, CDR2 YFSETQ. This CDR3 is built from 16 residues. V gave up 0 bases and J gave up 3 bases, with 13 bases separating them. This CDR3 reads CASSLGNSFYYNEQFF. The CDR3 DNA is TGCGCCAGCAGCTTGGGAAACAGCTTCTACTACAATGAGCAGTTCTTC.

The chain recombines TRBV30 with TRBJ2-7; no firm D call. The CDR3 spans 12 residues. Trimming left V 7 bases short and J 3 bases short, with 13 bases between. Per germline, CDR1 GTSNPN and CDR2 SVGIG (reference sequence). In DNA, the CDR3 is TGTGCCTTAACGCGCTACAGCTACGAGCAGTACTTC. Translation gives CALTRYSYEQYF.

The V gene is TRBV18, the J gene TRBJ1-2; D gene unclear. CDR3 length: 17 amino acids. Trimming stripped 1 base from V and 0 bases from J, with 15 bases between. Looked up from germline, CDR1 is KGHSH and CDR2 is LQKENI. The CDR3, as DNA: TGTGCCAGCTCACCACTAAACATCGCTCAGGCTAACTATGGCTACACCTTC. It encodes CASSPLNIAQANYGYTF.

The chain links TRBV5-5 to TRBJ1-1; a weak D match, TRBD1 (6 bases). The CDR3 sequence is 16 residues long. The V end was cut by 4 bases, the J end by 1 base, with 17 bases between. CDR1 and CDR2 (germline): SGHKS, YYEKEE (reference sequence). The CDR3 loop is CASSLSPGARNTEAFF. The CDR3 bases are TGTGCCAGCAGCCTCAGTCCGGGGGCGAGGAACACTGAAGCTTTCTTT.

The rearrangement uses TRBV4-3 and TRBJ2-1, with 8 bases identical to TRBD2. Trimming at V came to 4 bases and at J to 8 bases, leaving 4 bases not matched to a gene. Germline assignment: CDR1 LGHNA and CDR2 YSLEER. This CDR3 is built from 13 residues. Written as DNA, the CDR3 is TGCGCCAGCAGCCTCGGGGGGGCCGATGAGCAGTTCTTC. Protein sequence: CASSLGGADEQFF.

The chain carries TRBV6-6 and TRBJ1-4; D is uncertain. This CDR3 has 11 amino acids. Trimming took off 2 bases at V and 5 bases at J, with 0 bases between the two ends. Germline CDR1 MNHNY, CDR2 SVGAGI (reference sequence). The CDR3: CASSYNEKLFF. The CDR3 coding sequence is TGTGCCAGCAGTTACAATGAAAAACTGTTTTTT.

The chain is built from TRBV30 and TRBJ1-4; D ambiguous. This CDR3 has 14 amino acids. Germline-derived CDR1 and CDR2 are GTSNPN and SVGIG (reference sequence). Trimming took off 2 bases at V and 4 bases at J, with 11 bases between the two ends. CDR3 region: CAWSPNRINEKLFF. The DNA of the CDR3 is TGTGCCTGGAGTCCAAACAGAATTAATGAAAAACTGTTTTTT.

This clone was seen more than once but under ten times. The rearrangement joins TRBV5-1 to TRBJ2-1; D uncertain. The CDR3 is 12 amino acids. Per the germline V gene, CDR1 is SGHRS and CDR2 is YFSETQ. The V end was cut by 2 bases, the J end by 10 bases, with 10 bases between. The CDR3 bases are TGCGCCAGCAGCTTTTCCCTGGTGGAGCAGTTCTTC. Its protein is CASSFSLVEQFF.